The 21 T cell receptor beta chains below all came from one sample that was sequenced in a study of T cells after yellow fever vaccination (dated by TCRdb to about 2019). Libraries were constructed by 5' RACE. The instrument was an Illumina NovaSeq 6000. TCRdb trimmed the raw reads at Q25, called clones with MiXCR and kept productive beta chains. Records with the same CDR3 protein are collapsed into one entry carrying the most frequent genes and DNA. This sample gives about 350,000 distinct CDR3 sequences in total; 9.5% to 15% of them show up just once. The ten top clones hold approximately 3.4% of the sample. What the treatment or condition label conveys for this sample: live attenuated yellow fever vaccine strain. Material: CD4+ T cells sorted from PBMCs, obtained 15 days after the yellow fever booster vaccination. These TCRs come from a man aged 18 to 35 who received the YFV17D yellow fever vaccine.

This clonotype was seen more than once but under ten times. The rearrangement joins TRBV10-3 to TRBJ2-1; 9 nucleotides line up with TRBD1. The CDR3 length is 14 residues. The junction had 8 bases not matched to a gene; V was cut back by 10 bases and J by 4 bases. The germline CDR1 and CDR2 sequences are ENHRY and SYGVKD. CDR3 sequence (DNA): TGTGCCACCGAGGGACAGGGAGTTTACAATGAGCAGTTCTTC. Amino acid sequence: CATEGQGVYNEQFF.

This clonotype came up a few times. V is TRBV18 and J is TRBJ2-7; TRBD1 might be the D (6 bases). The CDR3 is 15 residues long. Germline assignment: CDR1 KGHSH and CDR2 LQKENI. The V and J ends lost 3 bases and 4 bases respectively, with 16 bases between them. DNA for the CDR3: TGTGCCAGCTCACCCCTACGACAGGCCTTTTACGAGCAGTACGTC. Translating it yields CASSPLRQAFYEQYV.

The gene calls are TRBV2 and TRBJ2-7; perhaps TRBD1 as D (6 bases). CDR1 and CDR2 from the germline V gene are SNHLY and FYNNEI. The CDR3 has 12 residues. V was pared by 6 bases and J by 3 bases, with 9 bases between. Here the CDR3 reads CASREQGYEQYF. DNA for the CDR3: TGTGCCAGCAGGGAACAGGGCTACGAGCAGTACTTC. Full variable domain (rest looked up from reference TRBV2 and TRBJ2-7): EPEVTQTPSHQVTQMGQEVILRCVPISNHLYFYWYRQILGQKVEFLVSFYNNEISEKSEIFDDQFSVERPDGSNFTLKIRSTKLEDSAMYFCASREQGYEQYFGPGTRLTVT.

This chain uses TRBV20-1 with TRBJ2-5; D is possibly TRBD1 (6 bases). V lost 0 bases and J 3 bases, leaving 17 bases between the germline ends. There are 16 residues in the CDR3. The germline CDR1 and CDR2 sequences are DFQATT and SNEGSKA (reference sequence). This CDR3 is CSARDINRASEETQYF. Written as DNA, the CDR3 is TGCAGTGCTAGAGATATAAACAGGGCATCGGAAGAGACCCAGTACTTC.

This clonotype has a handful of counts. V and J are TRBV6-5 and TRBJ1-1; D perhaps matches TRBD1 (5 bases). Per germline, CDR1 MNHEY and CDR2 SVGAGI. V lost 6 bases and J 3 bases, leaving 20 bases between the germline ends. This CDR3 spans 16 amino acids. CDR3 in amino acids: CASRPAGPPRDTEAFF. As DNA, the CDR3 is TGTGCCAGCAGACCGGCGGGACCGCCTCGCGACACTGAAGCTTTCTTT.

Only a few counts were recorded for this clonotype. The V gene is TRBV20-1, the J gene TRBJ1-2; D gene ambiguous. This CDR3 contains 13 residues. Germline CDR1 and CDR2: DFQATT and SNEGSKA (reference sequence). The ends were cut back, 0 bases at V and 5 bases at J, with 10 bases in the middle. The CDR3 protein is CSAREGIGYGYTF. The CDR3 DNA sequence: TGCAGTGCTAGAGAGGGTATTGGGTATGGCTACACCTTC.

This clonotype was detected only a few times. One end of the junction varies from germline; a read error may be responsible. The rearrangement joins TRBV4-1 to TRBJ1-2; D possibly corresponds to TRBD1 (5 bases). CDR3 length: 15 amino acids. Germline V lookup: CDR1 MGHRA, CDR2 YSYEKL. The CDR3 DNA sequence: TGCGCCAGCAGTCAAGCCGGGACTGTCAACTATGGCTACACCTTC. Its translation is CASSQAGTVNYGYTF.

The chain links TRBV4-2 to TRBJ2-2; D possibly corresponds to TRBD2 (7 bases). The CDR3 is 16 amino acids. The V gene lost 3 bases and the J gene lost 8 bases, with 19 bases spanning the gap. CDR1 is LGHNA and CDR2 is YNFKEQ in the germline V gene. CDR3 amino acids: CASSHGRGRESGELFF. CDR3 bases: TGTGCCAGCAGCCACGGGCGGGGGCGCGAGTCAGGGGAGCTGTTTTTT.

This clonotype came up a few times. The chain combines TRBV6-1 with TRBJ1-2; no firm D call. Germline V gene data show CDR1 as MNHNS and CDR2 as SASEGT. CDR3 length: 15 amino acids. V was cut by 1 base and J by 3 bases, with 12 bases left in between. CDR3 DNA: TGTGCCAGCAGTGAAGACGTTTTGCCAGACTATGGCTACACCTTC. Protein sequence: CASSEDVLPDYGYTF.

The rearrangement uses TRBV7-2 and TRBJ2-4, with a weak D call TRBD2 (7 bases). Trimming cost V 4 bases and J 1 base, with 14 bases left between them. Germline CDR1 and CDR2: SGHTA and FQGNSA. The CDR3 sequence is 16 residues long. DNA for the CDR3: TGTGCCAGCAGCTCCTACGGGGGGCATGCCAAAAACATTCAGTACTTC. Protein product: CASSSYGGHAKNIQYF.

This clonotype has only a few counts. This sequence joins TRBV24-1 and TRBJ2-3, with a weak D call TRBD2 (6 bases). This CDR3 spans 19 amino acids. V gave up 3 bases and J gave up 1 base, with 22 bases separating them. Per germline, CDR1 KGHDR and CDR2 SFDVKD. CDR3 region: CATSDGGGSGGWGTDTQYF. CDR3 sequence (DNA): TGTGCCACCAGTGATGGGGGAGGTAGCGGAGGCTGGGGCACAGATACGCAGTATTTT.

This clonotype was counted many times. V usage is TRBV7-2 and J usage is TRBJ2-7; the D is unclear. This CDR3 is built from 11 residues. The germline V gene has CDR1 SGHTA and CDR2 FQGNSA. Between the trimmed V and J ends, which lost 5 bases and 4 bases, there was a span of 6 bases. The CDR3 nucleotides are TGTGCCAGCAGCCCACAGTACGAGCAGTACTTC. Amino acid sequence: CASSPQYEQYF.

This clonotype was seen many times. The rearrangement uses TRBV5-1 and TRBJ2-7, with D unresolved. Germline lookup yields CDR1 SGHRS and CDR2 YFSETQ. CDR3 length equals 12 residues. V gave up 0 bases and J gave up 6 bases, with 7 bases separating them. CDR3 sequence (DNA): TGCGCCAGCAGCTTGGGGCTGACCGAGCAGTACTTC. Translating gives CASSLGLTEQYF.

The chain combines TRBV12-3 or TRBV12-4 with TRBJ2-1, with D maybe TRBD2 (7 bases). This CDR3 region has 14 residues. The ends were cut back, 6 bases at V and 14 bases at J, with 23 bases in the middle. The CDR3 nucleotides read TGTGCCAGCAGCTCAATAGAAGGGGGGGGGCTCAAGTTCTTC. As protein: CASSSIEGGGLKFF.

This chain connects TRBV6-6 to TRBJ1-2; tentative D call: TRBD1 (5 bases). Trimming pared 6 bases from V and 4 bases from J, leaving 15 bases between. This CDR3 comprises 14 residues. Germline V CDR1 and CDR2: MNHNY, SVGAGI (reference sequence). The CDR3 is CASSPPAGFYGYTF. In DNA, the CDR3 is TGTGCCAGCAGCCCACCCGCAGGGTTCTATGGCTACACCTTC.

This clonotype was observed a few times. The rearrangement uses TRBV5-1 and TRBJ1-5; D not certain. CDR1 and CDR2 (germline): SGHRS, YFSETQ. The CDR3 extends over 14 amino acids. Between the trimmed V and J ends, which lost 0 bases and 3 bases, there was a span of 7 bases. CDR3 nucleotide sequence: TGCGCCAGCAGCTTGGAGAGTCCCAATCAGCCCCAGCATTTT. Protein sequence: CASSLESPNQPQHF.

This clonotype appeared a few times. The chain joins TRBV7-3 to TRBJ2-2; D unclear. CDR1 is SGHTA and CDR2 is FQGTGA in the germline V gene. This CDR3 region has 14 residues. Trimming removed 2 bases from V and 2 bases from J, with 6 bases in between. CDR3 sequence (DNA): TGTGCCAGCAGCTTAGGCTTTAACACCGGGGAGCTGTTTTTT. This gives the protein CASSLGFNTGELFF.

This clonotype was observed a handful of times. This chain links TRBV20-1 with TRBJ2-5; D not certain. In germline, CDR1 is DFQATT, CDR2 SNEGSKA (reference sequence). The V end was cut by 6 bases, the J end by 4 bases, with 18 bases between. This CDR3 comprises 14 residues. CDR3 region: CSADLSPGGETQYF. As DNA, the CDR3 is TGCAGTGCCGACCTCAGTCCGGGCGGAGAGACCCAGTACTTC.

This clonotype appeared a few times. This chain joins TRBV27 and TRBJ2-7; possible D gene TRBD1, 5 bases. Between the trimmed V and J ends, which lost 4 bases and 13 bases, there was a span of 17 bases. The CDR3 is made up of 12 amino acids. The V gene's germline CDR1 is MNHEY and CDR2 SMNVEV (reference sequence). The DNA of the CDR3 is TGTGCCAGCAGTTCCCCGACAGATGGACGCTACGTC. It yields the protein CASSSPTDGRYV.

The chain carries TRBV20-1 and TRBJ1-4; TRBD1 is a possible D gene (5 bases). The germline V and J ends were trimmed by 6 bases and 8 bases, with 16 bases remaining between them. CDR3 size: 13 residues. From germline, CDR1 is DFQATT and CDR2 SNEGSKA (reference sequence). In DNA, the CDR3 is TGCAGTGCGGATCCGGGAGCAGGGGAAAAACTGTTTTTT. This codes for CSADPGAGEKLFF.

This clonotype appeared many times. The chain joins TRBV7-2 to TRBJ2-7, with 7 positions matching TRBD1. The CDR3 is made up of 14 amino acids. Trimming removed 0 bases from V and 4 bases from J; junction bases left unmatched: 3. The germline gives CDR1 SGHTA, CDR2 FQGNSA. CDR3 coding DNA: TGTGCCAGCAGCTTAGCGGCAGGGGGATACGAGCAGTACGTC. It specifies CASSLAAGGYEQYV.